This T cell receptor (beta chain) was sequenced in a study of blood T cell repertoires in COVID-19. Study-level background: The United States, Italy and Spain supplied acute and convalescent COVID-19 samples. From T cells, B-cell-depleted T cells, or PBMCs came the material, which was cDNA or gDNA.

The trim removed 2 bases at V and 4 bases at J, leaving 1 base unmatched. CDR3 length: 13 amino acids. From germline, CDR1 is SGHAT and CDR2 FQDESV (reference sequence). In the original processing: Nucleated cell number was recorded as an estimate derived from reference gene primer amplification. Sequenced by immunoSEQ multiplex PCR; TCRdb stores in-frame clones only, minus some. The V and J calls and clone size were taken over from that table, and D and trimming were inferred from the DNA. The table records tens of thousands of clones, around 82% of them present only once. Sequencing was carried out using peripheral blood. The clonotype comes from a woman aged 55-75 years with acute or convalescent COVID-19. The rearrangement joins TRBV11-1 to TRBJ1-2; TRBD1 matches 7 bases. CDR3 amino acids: CASSLNRGYGYTF. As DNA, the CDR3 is TGTGCCAGCAGCTTAAACAGGGGCTATGGCTACACCTTC.